The present TCR beta chain was sequenced within a study of shared clonotypes between healthy human individuals. Study information: The study used three CD4 naive, three CD4 memory, two CD8 naive and one CD8 memory plate per donor.

The V and J ends lost 2 bases and 0 bases respectively, with 4 bases between them. Germline V lookup: CDR1 SGHNT, CDR2 YENEEA. This CDR3 spans 13 amino acids. The authors ran the assay at deep level. Here immunoSEQ multiplex PCR was the method, and the copy in TCRdb shows in-frame clones only, minus some. The table lists 2 million to 2.5 million clones, approximately 94% of them singletons. The rearrangement uses TRBV11-3 and TRBJ1-1; D remains ambiguous. The receptor was derived from a man aged 18 to 29 in good health. The specimen sequenced was naive CD4+ T cells sorted from blood. Subset denoted: CD45RA+ positively selected. The CDR3 DNA reads TGTGCCAGCAGCTTAAGAATGAACACTGAAGCTTTCTTT. Encoded protein: CASSLRMNTEAFF. The whole variable domain, remainder taken from reference TRBV11-3 and TRBJ1-1, is EAGVVQSPRYKIIEKKQPVAFWCNPISGHNTLYWYLQNLGQGPELLIRYENEEAVDDSQLPKDRFSAERLKGVDSTLKIQPAELGDSAVYLCASSLRMNTEAFFGQGTRLTVV.